This T cell receptor beta chain came from a study of cytomegalovirus exposure and HLA in healthy donors. V dropped 0 bases and J dropped 0 bases, with 15 bases sitting between them. Germline loops: CDR1 SGHRS, CDR2 YFSETQ. The CDR3 has 17 residues. This clone has more than one count but fewer than ten. PCR primers comprised 60 Vbeta and 13 Jbeta primers. Clones were read by immunoSEQ multiplex PCR, and TCRdb kept only the in-frame ones, dropping some. This sample carries fewer than 200,000 clones, about 78% of them seen once, and the ten largest clones take around 2.2%. The sequence was collected from a man in his 60s in good health and CMV-seronegative. The V call is TRBV5-1, the J call TRBJ1-2, with D unclear. Sample: PBMCs. CDR3 loop: CASSLAKGDLSNYGYTF. CDR3 DNA: TGCGCCAGCAGCTTGGCGAAGGGAGATCTTTCTAACTATGGCTACACCTTC. Full variable domain (rest looked up from reference TRBV5-1 and TRBJ1-2): KAGVTQTPRYLIKTRGQQVTLSCSPISGHRSVSWYQQTPGQGLQFLFEYFSETQRNKGNFPGRFSGRQFSNSRSEMNVSTLELGDSALYLCASSLAKGDLSNYGYTFGSGTRLTVV.